The rows below give T cell receptor beta chains drawn from one sample of a study of immune evolution from preneoplasia to lung adenocarcinoma. The method was immunoSEQ multiplex PCR; TCRdb's version includes in-frame clones alone and lacks a portion of them. The table lists over 6,500 clones, about four fifths of them singletons. Sequencing input: FFPE invasive lung adenocarcinoma tissue. Receptors originate from a person between 45 and 75 years old with lung adenocarcinoma. Both conserved end residues are part of each CDR3. D genes are given only for firm matches. The size of a clone is reported for some rows only, either as once, few or many, or as a class for expanded clones.

D gene: -; V gene: TRBV21-1; J gene: TRBJ2-2; clone size: -; CDR3 protein: CASSKVGGGTGELFF; CDR3 DNA: -
D gene: -; V gene: TRBV27; J gene: TRBJ2-2; clone size: few; CDR3 protein: CASKTTGNTGELFF; CDR3 DNA: TGTGCCAGCAAAACTACAGGGAACACCGGGGAGCTGTTTTTT
D gene: -; V gene: TRBV7-8; J gene: TRBJ2-1; clone size: -; CDR3 protein: CASSSRGWASGTYNEQFF; CDR3 DNA: TGTGCCAGCAGCTCCCGCGGTTGGGCAAGCGGCACTTACAATGAGCAGTTCTTC
D gene: TRBD2; V gene: TRBV19; J gene: TRBJ2-3; clone size: -; CDR3 protein: CATEGLADTQYF; CDR3 DNA: TGTGCCACGGAGGGACTAGCTGATACGCAGTATTTT
D gene: -; V gene: TRBV2; J gene: TRBJ2-5; clone size: -; CDR3 protein: CASSATRGWETQYF; CDR3 DNA: TGTGCCAGCAGTGCGACGAGAGGTTGGGAGACCCAGTACTTC
D gene: TRBD2; V gene: TRBV19; J gene: TRBJ2-5; clone size: once; CDR3 protein: CASSRGTSGRARGETQYF; CDR3 DNA: TGTGCCAGTAGTAGGGGGACTAGCGGGAGGGCGAGAGGGGAGACCCAGTACTTC
D gene: -; V gene: TRBV5-5; J gene: TRBJ2-7; clone size: -; CDR3 protein: CASSLGGTYEQYF; CDR3 DNA: TGTGCCAGCAGCTTGGGAGGAACCTACGAGCAGTACTTC
D gene: TRBD2; V gene: TRBV5-1; J gene: TRBJ2-1; clone size: -; CDR3 protein: CASATSRSSYNEQFF; CDR3 DNA: TGCGCCAGCGCGACTAGCAGGAGCTCCTACAATGAGCAGTTCTTC
D gene: TRBD2; V gene: TRBV5-4; J gene: TRBJ2-1; clone size: -; CDR3 protein: CASRPGLADYNEQFF; CDR3 DNA: TGTGCCAGCAGGCCCGGACTAGCGGATTACAATGAGCAGTTCTTC
D gene: TRBD2; V gene: TRBV6-4; J gene: TRBJ2-7; clone size: -; CDR3 protein: CASSWGTSGSYEQYF; CDR3 DNA: TGTGCCAGCAGTTGGGGGACTAGCGGCTCCTACGAGCAGTACTTC
D gene: -; V gene: TRBV25-1; J gene: TRBJ2-1; clone size: once; CDR3 protein: CASSDSGGTVVHNEQFF; CDR3 DNA: TGTGCCAGCAGTGACTCCGGTGGGACGGTGGTCCACAATGAGCAGTTCTTC
D gene: -; V gene: TRBV25-1; J gene: TRBJ2-7; clone size: -; CDR3 protein: CATMARGLVFYEQYF; CDR3 DNA: TGTGCCACCATGGCTCGGGGACTTGTTTTCTACGAGCAGTACTTC
D gene: TRBD1; V gene: TRBV28; J gene: TRBJ1-1; clone size: -; CDR3 protein: CASKKWFSGGGRNTEAFF; CDR3 DNA: TGTGCCAGCAAAAAGTGGTTCTCGGGAGGGGGCAGGAACACTGAAGCTTTCTTT
D gene: TRBD1; V gene: TRBV18; J gene: TRBJ1-3; clone size: -; CDR3 protein: CASSPIGTGTSGNTIYF; CDR3 DNA: TGTGCCAGCTCACCAATCGGGACAGGGACCTCTGGAAACACCATATATTTT
D gene: -; V gene: TRBV30; J gene: TRBJ2-2; clone size: -; CDR3 protein: CAWSRGIRLNPGELFF; CDR3 DNA: TGTGCCTGGAGTAGGGGGATCCGATTAAACCCCGGGGAGCTGTTTTTT
D gene: -; V gene: TRBV10-2; J gene: TRBJ2-1; clone size: once; CDR3 protein: CASSESKGDEQFF; CDR3 DNA: TGCGCCAGCAGTGAGTCGAAAGGGGATGAGCAGTTCTTC
D gene: TRBD1; V gene: TRBV28; J gene: TRBJ2-7; clone size: -; CDR3 protein: CASSLTGQHYEQYF; CDR3 DNA: TGTGCCAGCAGTCTCACGGGACAGCACTACGAGCAGTACTTC
D gene: TRBD2; V gene: TRBV14; J gene: TRBJ2-1; clone size: -; CDR3 protein: CASSQLSGAGGSYNEQFF; CDR3 DNA: TGTGCCAGCAGCCAACTTAGCGGGGCCGGGGGCTCCTACAATGAGCAGTTCTTC
D gene: -; V gene: TRBV9; J gene: TRBJ2-1; clone size: -; CDR3 protein: CASSGGPLGASGYEQFF; CDR3 DNA: TGTGCCAGCAGTGGGGGCCCCCTGGGAGCATCAGGCTATGAGCAGTTCTTC
D gene: TRBD1; V gene: TRBV5-1; J gene: TRBJ2-3; clone size: -; CDR3 protein: CASSSGGQVTDTQYF; CDR3 DNA: TGCGCCAGCAGCTCTGGGGGACAGGTCACAGATACGCAGTATTTT
D gene: -; V gene: TRBV6-5; J gene: TRBJ1-1; clone size: -; CDR3 protein: CASSYTTGDDTEAFF; CDR3 DNA: TGTGCCAGCAGTTACACAACGGGGGATGACACTGAAGCTTTCTTT
D gene: -; V gene: TRBV29-1; J gene: TRBJ1-1; clone size: once; CDR3 protein: CSVVPGDTEAFF; CDR3 DNA: TGCAGCGTTGTACCTGGGGACACTGAAGCTTTCTTT
D gene: -; V gene: TRBV7-3; J gene: TRBJ2-7; clone size: few; CDR3 protein: CASSLDLGSGEQYF; CDR3 DNA: TGTGCCAGCAGCTTAGATTTGGGTTCAGGCGAGCAGTACTTC
D gene: TRBD2; V gene: TRBV11-2; J gene: TRBJ2-1; clone size: -; CDR3 protein: CASSSTSGPLNEFF; CDR3 DNA: TGTGCCAGCAGCTCGACTAGCGGGCCCTTGAATGAGTTCTTC
D gene: TRBD2; V gene: TRBV7-9; J gene: TRBJ2-1; clone size: -; CDR3 protein: CASSLAQRDDDEQFF; CDR3 DNA: TGTGCCAGCAGCTTAGCGCAGCGGGACGACGATGAGCAGTTCTTC
D gene: -; V gene: TRBV7-8; J gene: TRBJ1-2; clone size: -; CDR3 protein: CASSLGGRIGYTF; CDR3 DNA: TGTGCCAGCAGCTTAGGAGGGAGGATAGGCTACACCTTC
D gene: TRBD2; V gene: TRBV5-1; J gene: TRBJ2-3; clone size: -; CDR3 protein: CASSLAGNTDTQYF; CDR3 DNA: TGCGCCAGCAGCTTAGCGGGAAACACAGATACGCAGTATTTT
D gene: -; V gene: TRBV7-8; J gene: TRBJ2-2; clone size: -; CDR3 protein: CASSLIGGGTGELFF; CDR3 DNA: TGTGCCAGCAGCTTAATCGGGGGAGGCACCGGGGAGCTGTTTTTT